A selection of T cell receptor beta chains follows, all from one sample in a study of shared clonotypes between healthy human individuals. Clones were sequenced by immunoSEQ multiplex PCR, and TCRdb holds only the in-frame ones, with some missing. The table has roughly 1.5 million clones, 98% seen once. The material sequenced was naive CD4+ T cells sorted from blood. The origin of the receptors is a man in his thirties or forties in good health. The CDR3 runs from the conserved cysteine through the conserved F or W. The D gene is left open where the match is weak. Expanded clones get a size class; other rows say once, few or many, or leave the size out.

d_gene	v_gene	j_gene	abundance	CDR3nt	CDR3aa
NA	TRBV5-4	TRBJ2-1	NA	TGTGCCAGCAGCTTGGGGGGGTTATCCTACAATGAGCAGTTCTTC	CASSLGGLSYNEQFF
NA	TRBV28	TRBJ1-5	NA	TGTGCCAGCAGTTCAGGGGCCAATCAGCCCCAGCATTTT	CASSSGANQPQHF
TRBD2	TRBV5-6	TRBJ2-2	NA	TGTGCCAGCAGCCTCCCCGGGAGGGTCGGGGAGCTGTTTTTT	CASSLPGRVGELFF
NA	TRBV5-6	TRBJ2-7	NA	TGTGCCAGCAGCTTGTACGGGGTCGAGCAGTACTTC	CASSLYGVEQYF
NA	TRBV2	TRBJ2-3	NA	TGTGCCAGCAGTGCCTCGACGGTTAACACAGATACGCAGTATTTT	CASSASTVNTDTQYF
NA	TRBV5-1	TRBJ2-7	NA	TGCGCCAGCAAGCTCCGCAGGCAGGACTACGAGCAGTACTTC	CASKLRRQDYEQYF
NA	TRBV29-1	TRBJ2-1	NA	TGCAGCATCAGACAGTCGAGCTCCTACAATGAGCAGTTCTTC	CSIRQSSSYNEQFF
NA	TRBV7-2	TRBJ2-3	NA	TGTGCCAGCAGCTTCGCCTTTATGGAGGCAGATACGCAGTATTTT	CASSFAFMEADTQYF
TRBD1	TRBV5-4	TRBJ2-7	NA	TGTGCCAGCAGCACGGGGAGGACAGGGAAGGCTAGGGAGTACTTC	CASSTGRTGKAREYF
NA	TRBV28	TRBJ2-1	once	TGTGCCAGCAGTTTTATCCCGGTCTGGACCGGCTCCTACAATGAGCAGTTCTTC	CASSFIPVWTGSYNEQFF
TRBD2	TRBV7-9	TRBJ2-2	NA	TGTGCCAGCAGCTTGAGGGCTAGCGGGTTAAACACCGGGGAGCTGTTTTTT	CASSLRASGLNTGELFF
NA	TRBV6-4	TRBJ2-1	NA	TGTGCCAGCAGTGACTCAGCGGGACAGCGGTACAATGAGCAGTTCTTC	CASSDSAGQRYNEQFF
NA	TRBV10-3	TRBJ2-7	NA	TGTGCCATCAGTGAGAGGACAGCTCGTTCAGGCAAATACGAGCAGTACTTC	CAISERTARSGKYEQYF
NA	TRBV7-2	TRBJ1-2	NA	TGTGCCAGCAGCCCCACCCATTTAAGCTATGGCTACACCTTC	CASSPTHLSYGYTF
NA	TRBV9	TRBJ2-7	NA	TGTGCCAGCAGCCCCCGAAACGGGAGATCCCACGAGCAGTACTTC	CASSPRNGRSHEQYF
NA	TRBV21-1	TRBJ2-3	NA	TGTGCCAGCAGCAACCAATGTGGACAGACCACAGATACGCAGTATTTT	CASSNQCGQTTDTQYF
TRBD2	TRBV7-2	TRBJ2-3	NA	TGTGCCAGCAGCTTAGGAGCGGGAAGGACAGATACGCAGTATTTT	CASSLGAGRTDTQYF
NA	TRBV2	TRBJ1-2	few	TGTGCCAGCAGTGGTGGGGGAACTTACTATGGCTACACCTTC	CASSGGGTYYGYTF
NA	TRBV19	TRBJ2-1	NA	TGTGCCAGTAGTACTCAATACCGGGACTTTGAGCAGTTCTTC	CASSTQYRDFEQFF
TRBD1	TRBV28	TRBJ1-5	NA	TGTGCCAGCAGCCCTACCGGAGGGGGCGGGCGGCAGCCCCAGCATTTT	CASSPTGGGGRQPQHF
NA	TRBV5-4	TRBJ2-1	NA	TGTGCCAGCAGCACGAAGACAGGACACCACAATGAGCAGTTCTTC	CASSTKTGHHNEQFF
TRBD2	TRBV4-3	TRBJ2-3	NA	TGCGCCAGCGCCCCTGCGCCGGGGGGAGGGACCCCCACAGATACGCAGTATTTT	CASAPAPGGGTPTDTQYF
NA	TRBV27	TRBJ2-1	NA	TGTGCCAGCAGTTTAGTGCGGGGGGACAGCTCCTACAATGAGCAGTTCTTC	CASSLVRGDSSYNEQFF
NA	TRBV15	TRBJ1-5	NA	TGTGCCACCAGCAGAGGCCCCCGGGGGCAGAGCAATCAGCCCCAGCATTTT	CATSRGPRGQSNQPQHF
TRBD2	TRBV9	TRBJ2-7	NA	TGTGCCAGCAGCGTAGGACTAGCGGACGAGCAGTACTTC	CASSVGLADEQYF
TRBD1	TRBV28	TRBJ1-5	NA	TGTGCCAGCAGTTTGAACAGGGGGGGCAATCAGCCCCAGCATTTT	CASSLNRGGNQPQHF
NA	TRBV29-1	TRBJ1-1	NA	TGCAGCGTTGAAGGTCGGGTGCGGAACACTGAAGCTTTCTTT	CSVEGRVRNTEAFF
NA	TRBV28	TRBJ2-7	NA	TGTGCCAGCTTCGGGGTTGGTAGTTCCTACGAGCAGTACTTC	CASFGVGSSYEQYF
NA	TRBV9	TRBJ1-2	NA	TGTGCCAGCAGCGTAGAAGCAAGAGGGCAGGGTGGCTACACCTTC	CASSVEARGQGGYTF
NA	TRBV11-2	TRBJ2-6	NA	TGTGCCAGCAGCTTAACGTCCAACGTCCTGACTTTC	CASSLTSNVLTF
NA	TRBV29-1	TRBJ1-3	NA	TGCAGCGTTGGAACCAGGGTTGGAAACACCATATATTTT	CSVGTRVGNTIYF
NA	TRBV2	TRBJ1-5	NA	TGTGCCAGGCTTCCGTCCAGGCGTCCGGAGGGGGGCAATCAGCCCCAGCATTTT	CARLPSRRPEGGNQPQHF
TRBD1	TRBV27	TRBJ2-1	NA	TGTGCCAGCAGCCGCAGGGCCGGGACAGGGTACAATGAGCAGTTCTTC	CASSRRAGTGYNEQFF
TRBD2	TRBV10-3	TRBJ2-7	NA	TGTGCCATCAGCCCCTTAGCGGGAGGCTCCTTATCAACCTACGAGCAGTACTTC	CAISPLAGGSLSTYEQYF
TRBD1	TRBV19	TRBJ2-7	NA	TGTGCCAGTAGTCCCGTCACAGGGGGTGAGCAGTACTTC	CASSPVTGGEQYF
NA	TRBV7-9	TRBJ2-2	once	TGTGCCAGCAGCCACCCGATCAACACCGGGGAGCTGTTTTTT	CASSHPINTGELFF
NA	TRBV19	TRBJ2-2	NA	TGTGCCAGTAAGAAAGAACAAAACACCGGGGAGCTGTTTTTT	CASKKEQNTGELFF
NA	TRBV29-1	TRBJ2-1	NA	TGCAGCGGATCCCGGGGGAGCTCCTACAATGAGCAGTTCTTC	CSGSRGSSYNEQFF
NA	TRBV9	TRBJ2-3	NA	TGTGCCAGCAGCCCTGGGGGTCGGAATACGCAGTATTTT	CASSPGGRNTQYF
NA	TRBV7-9	TRBJ2-3	NA	TGTGCCAGCAGCTCCAAGGATACGCAGTATTTT	CASSSKDTQYF
NA	TRBV7-9	TRBJ2-3	NA	TGTGCCAGCAGATTTGGACACAGCACAGATACGCAGTATTTT	CASRFGHSTDTQYF